The rows below give T cell receptor beta chains drawn from one sample of a study of T cells in Graves' hyperthyroidism and ophthalmopathy. From the multiplex PCR reads, TCRdb called clonotypes with MiXCR, one entry per CDR3 protein. The sample contains about 560,000 distinct CDR3 sequences, 16% of which appear only once. Specimen: blood. The origin of the receptors is a woman aged 18-29 years with Graves' hyperthyroidism. The CDR3 runs from the conserved cysteine through the conserved F or W.

CASSLRAGADTQYF,TRBV7-6
CASSEWGGPADTQYF,TRBV5-1
CASSNKTRVGYTF,TRBV11-3
CASSPGLAGARETQYF,TRBV18
CASSDKGNTEAFF,TRBV6-1
CASRVQGRSYEQYF,TRBV27
CATSDFPEQETQYF,TRBV24-1
CASSYYRQVAEQYF,TRBV7-6
CAWSVRTSGHEQFF,TRBV30
CASRPDRVNTEAFF,TRBV6-2/TRBV6-3
CSASSDRGLWEQYF,TRBV20-1
CASSLLGGPNNQPQHF,TRBV7-8
CASSGGYEQYF,TRBV12-3/TRBV12-4
CSARDEGGGGEETQYF,TRBV20-1
CASSQGPRDEQFF,TRBV4-3
CASSGDSGAYEQYF,TRBV9
CASGLAIGTEAFF,TRBV12-5
CASSPTPGTSGSTSTDTQYF,TRBV28
CASRLGPRGTEAFF,TRBV3-1
CASRIAGRINTIYF,TRBV19
CASSTAFNQPQHF,TRBV2
CASSEELAIRNEQFF,TRBV2
CASSFGLAGAGEQFF,TRBV5-6
CASSDRPDVWDNSPLHF,TRBV7-8
CASNPPGRGAYEQYF,TRBV19
CASSLGNRGRETQYF,TRBV7-9
CASSPRRSSGNTIYF,TRBV7-2
CASNKLGDYEQYF,TRBV19
CASSLERGEQYF,TRBV11-2
CASSLTYYGYTF,TRBV7-9
CASSTRSGALNTGELFF,TRBV6-1
CASSPLGQGQPQHF,TRBV12-3/TRBV12-4
CASSIAGRYEQYF,TRBV19
CASSLAGGFLTEAFF,TRBV5-5
CATSDPGVAYEQYF,TRBV24-1
CASSLSWSSGGQETQYF,TRBV5-1
CASSYRRRRIETQYF,TRBV6-9
CASSASTGRPDYGYTF,TRBV9
CASRTAGGRSAEQFF,TRBV2
CASSLDWQSSYNEQFF,TRBV11-2
CATSDFHGRGADTQYF,TRBV24-1
CSARDYAGGSYEQYF,TRBV20-1
CGATGKLNTEAFF,TRBV27
CATSDNGQAYNEQFF,TRBV24-1
CASRSPGQGAPPLHF,TRBV6-1